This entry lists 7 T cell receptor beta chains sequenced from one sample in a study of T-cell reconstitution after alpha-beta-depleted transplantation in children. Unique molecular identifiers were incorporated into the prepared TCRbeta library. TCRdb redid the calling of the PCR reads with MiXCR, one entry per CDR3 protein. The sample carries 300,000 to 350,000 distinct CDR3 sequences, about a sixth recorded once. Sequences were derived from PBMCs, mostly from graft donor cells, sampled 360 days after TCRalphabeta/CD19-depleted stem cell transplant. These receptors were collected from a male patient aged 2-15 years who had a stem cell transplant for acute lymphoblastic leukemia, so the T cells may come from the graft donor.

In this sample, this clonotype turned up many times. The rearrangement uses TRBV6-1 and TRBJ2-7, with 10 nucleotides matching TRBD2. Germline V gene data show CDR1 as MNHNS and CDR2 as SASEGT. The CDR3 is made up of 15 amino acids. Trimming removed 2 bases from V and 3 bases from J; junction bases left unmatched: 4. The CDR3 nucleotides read TGTGCCAGCAGTGAATTTACTAGCGGGATCTACGAGCAGTACTTC. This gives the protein CASSEFTSGIYEQYF.

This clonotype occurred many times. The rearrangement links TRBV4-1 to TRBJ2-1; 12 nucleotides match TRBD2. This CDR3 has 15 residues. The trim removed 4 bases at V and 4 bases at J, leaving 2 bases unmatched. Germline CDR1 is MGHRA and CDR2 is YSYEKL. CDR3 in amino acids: CASSPGLAGYNEQFF. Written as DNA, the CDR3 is TGCGCCAGCAGCCCGGGACTAGCGGGTTACAATGAGCAGTTCTTC.

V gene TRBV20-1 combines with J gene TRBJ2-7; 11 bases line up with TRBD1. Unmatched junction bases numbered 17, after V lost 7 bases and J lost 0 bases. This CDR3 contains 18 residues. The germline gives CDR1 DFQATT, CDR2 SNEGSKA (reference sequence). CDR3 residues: CSVTPDRGPYRSSYEQYF. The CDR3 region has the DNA TGCAGTGTGACTCCGGACAGGGGGCCCTACCGGTCCTCCTACGAGCAGTACTTC.

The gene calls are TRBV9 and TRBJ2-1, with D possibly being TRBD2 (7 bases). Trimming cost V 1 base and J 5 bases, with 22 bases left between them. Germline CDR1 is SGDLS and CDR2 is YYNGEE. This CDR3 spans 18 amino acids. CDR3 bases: TGTGCCAGCAGCGTAAGACCCCGGGCGGGGGCTAGTCACAATGAGCAGTTCTTC. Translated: CASSVRPRAGASHNEQFF.

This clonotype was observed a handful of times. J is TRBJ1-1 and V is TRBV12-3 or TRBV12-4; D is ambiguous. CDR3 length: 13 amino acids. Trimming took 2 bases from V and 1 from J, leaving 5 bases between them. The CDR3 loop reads CASSLKGNTEAFF. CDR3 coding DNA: TGTGCCAGCAGTTTAAAGGGGAACACTGAAGCTTTCTTT.

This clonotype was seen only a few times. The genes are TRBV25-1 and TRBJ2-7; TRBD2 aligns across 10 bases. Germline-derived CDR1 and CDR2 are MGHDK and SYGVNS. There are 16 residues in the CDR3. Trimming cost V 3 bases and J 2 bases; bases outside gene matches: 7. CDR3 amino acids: CASSDPASGSAYEQYF. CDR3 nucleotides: TGTGCCAGCAGTGACCCAGCTAGCGGGAGTGCCTACGAGCAGTACTTC.

The chain's CDR3 is CASSQVRHNEQFF. CDR3 DNA sequence: TGTGCCAGCAGCCAAGTTCGGCACAATGAGCAGTTCTTC. The gene calls are TRBV14 and TRBJ2-1; D is unclear. This CDR3 is built from 13 residues. CDR1 is SGHDN, CDR2 FVKESK, per germline. V gave up 1 base and J gave up 5 bases, with 6 bases separating them.